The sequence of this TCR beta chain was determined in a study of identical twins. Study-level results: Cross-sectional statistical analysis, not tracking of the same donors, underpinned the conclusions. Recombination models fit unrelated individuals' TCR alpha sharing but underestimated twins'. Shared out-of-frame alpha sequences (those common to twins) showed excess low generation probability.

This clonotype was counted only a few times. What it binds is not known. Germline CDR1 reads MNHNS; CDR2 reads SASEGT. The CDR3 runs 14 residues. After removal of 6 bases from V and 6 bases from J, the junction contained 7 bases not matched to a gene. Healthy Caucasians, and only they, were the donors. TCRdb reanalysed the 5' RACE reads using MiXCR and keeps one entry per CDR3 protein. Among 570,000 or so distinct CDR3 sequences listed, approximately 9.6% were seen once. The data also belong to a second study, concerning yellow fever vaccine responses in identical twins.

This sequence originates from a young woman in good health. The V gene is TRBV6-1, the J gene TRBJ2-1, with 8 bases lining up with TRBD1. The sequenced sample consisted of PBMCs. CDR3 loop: CASRDRVNINEQFF. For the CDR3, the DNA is TGTGCCAGCAGGGACAGGGTTAATATCAATGAGCAGTTCTTC.